The rows below give T cell receptor beta chains drawn from one sample of a study of CD8 T cells in ankylosing spondylitis. In TCRdb, the 5' RACE reads were re-called with MiXCR into one record per CDR3 protein. The data show approximately 440,000 distinct CDR3 sequences, approximately 17% seen once. Sequencing was performed on blood, either unsorted or a sorted T cell fraction (not recorded which). The source is a male donor with ankylosing spondylitis. Each CDR3 is given with its conserved first and last residue. For some rows the clone size is stated as once, few or many, or as a class when expanded; others skip it.

j_gene: TRBJ1-4
abundance: few
v_gene: TRBV7-6
CDR3aa: CASSLTGQGSEKLFF

j_gene: TRBJ2-1
abundance: many
v_gene: TRBV20-1
CDR3aa: CSARDRPTSGAYNEQFF

j_gene: TRBJ2-1
abundance: many
v_gene: TRBV5-1
CDR3aa: CASSLLSGSNNEQFF

j_gene: TRBJ2-1
abundance: few
v_gene: TRBV5-6
CDR3aa: CASSLDASGGSFAYNEQFF

j_gene: TRBJ2-3
abundance: many
v_gene: TRBV4-2
CDR3aa: CASSQMGLAGVATDTQYF

j_gene: TRBJ2-1
abundance: many
v_gene: TRBV20-1
CDR3aa: CSARGSGIYNEQFF

j_gene: TRBJ1-2
abundance: many
v_gene: TRBV5-1
CDR3aa: CASSPGTGGAEGYTF

j_gene: TRBJ1-1
abundance: .
v_gene: TRBV10-1
CDR3aa: CASRLDGRNMNTEAFF

j_gene: TRBJ1-1
abundance: .
v_gene: TRBV2
CDR3aa: CASRPDSAGGTEAFF

j_gene: TRBJ2-1
abundance: few
v_gene: TRBV7-9
CDR3aa: CASELRRPGLPRGEQFF

j_gene: TRBJ2-5
abundance: .
v_gene: TRBV11-2
CDR3aa: CASSHWRWATSLEGQETQYF

j_gene: TRBJ2-1
abundance: .
v_gene: TRBV18
CDR3aa: CASSPQGQVSGEQFF

j_gene: TRBJ2-6
abundance: few
v_gene: TRBV20-1
CDR3aa: CSALRSGANVLTF

j_gene: TRBJ2-2
abundance: few
v_gene: TRBV4-1
CDR3aa: CASSQLPGTNTGELFF

j_gene: TRBJ2-7
abundance: .
v_gene: TRBV12-3/TRBV12-4
CDR3aa: CASSAGQGSYEQYF

j_gene: TRBJ2-1
abundance: .
v_gene: TRBV28
CDR3aa: CASSSRVQNNEQFF

j_gene: TRBJ2-3
abundance: few
v_gene: TRBV10-3
CDR3aa: CATWPGEGDTQYF